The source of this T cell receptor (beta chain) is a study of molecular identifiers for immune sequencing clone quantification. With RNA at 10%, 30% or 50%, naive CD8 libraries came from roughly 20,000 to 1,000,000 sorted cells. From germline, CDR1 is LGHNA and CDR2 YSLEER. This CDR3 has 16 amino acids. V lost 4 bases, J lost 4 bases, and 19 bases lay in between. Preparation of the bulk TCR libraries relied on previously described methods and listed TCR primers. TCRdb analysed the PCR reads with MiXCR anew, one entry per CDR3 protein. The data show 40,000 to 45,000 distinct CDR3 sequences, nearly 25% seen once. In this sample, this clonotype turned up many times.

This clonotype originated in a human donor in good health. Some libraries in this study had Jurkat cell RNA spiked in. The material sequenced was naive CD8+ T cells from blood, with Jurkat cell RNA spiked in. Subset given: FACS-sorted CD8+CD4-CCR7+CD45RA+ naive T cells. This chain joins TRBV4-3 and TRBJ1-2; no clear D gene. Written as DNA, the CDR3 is TGCGCCAGCAGCCCAAGAAACGGGGTAAAGACCTATGGCTACACCTTC. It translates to CASSPRNGVKTYGYTF.